The 8 T cell receptor beta chains given below trace back to one sample, sequenced in a study of blood T cells in healthy people across ages. Primers used in a second PCR of roughly 7 to 12 cycles were a sample-barcoded 5' primer and a J-beta primer mix. TCRdb independently ran MiXCR on the 5' RACE reads; one entry per CDR3 protein. The repertoire holds about 1.4 million distinct CDR3 sequences, with around 55% as singletons. The sample comprised blood. Receptors originate from a man younger than 35 in good health.

V usage is TRBV2 and J usage is TRBJ2-5, with D tentatively TRBD1 or TRBD2 (5 bases each). CDR3 length: 13 amino acids. Germline V lookup: CDR1 SNHLY, CDR2 FYNNEI. V lost 4 bases, J lost 11 bases, and 17 bases lay in between. The CDR3 DNA follows: TGTGCCAGCAGTGGCCCCATAGGCAGGGAGCAGTACTTC. It encodes CASSGPIGREQYF.

This clonotype occurred once. This rearrangement joins TRBV7-9 to TRBJ2-1; 8 bases fit TRBD1. The J call may be faulty, since TRBJ2-7 better matches the DNA end. This CDR3 comprises 19 residues. Looked up from germline, CDR1 is SEHNR and CDR2 is FQNEAQ (reference sequence). CDR3 bases: TGTGCCAGCAGCTCTAGTCCCGGGACAGGCGAGAGCTCCTACAATGAGCAGTACTTC. This encodes CASSSSPGTGESSYNEQYF.

The chain uses TRBV20-1 and TRBJ2-1; 7 nucleotides line up with TRBD1. The J segment lost 2 bases and the V segment lost 7 bases, leaving 11 bases of the junction unmatched. CDR1 DFQATT and CDR2 SNEGSKA come from the germline V gene (reference sequence). The length of the CDR3 is 15 residues. The CDR3 spells CSVAKQDRPYNEQFF. CDR3 coding DNA: TGCAGTGTCGCAAAGCAGGACAGGCCCTACAATGAGCAGTTCTTC.

The chain is built from TRBV12-3 or TRBV12-4 and TRBJ1-1, with a tentative D call TRBD1 (5 bases). There are 14 residues in the CDR3. V gave up 7 bases and J gave up 1 base, with 13 bases separating them. The CDR3 protein is CASTPPRGNTEAFF. The CDR3 DNA reads TGTGCCAGCACCCCACCTAGGGGGAACACTGAAGCTTTCTTT.

V usage is TRBV6-5 and J usage is TRBJ2-1; the D call may be TRBD1 or TRBD2 (5 bases each). V lost 0 bases and J lost 5, with 14 bases in between. The CDR3 covers 16 residues. Germline-derived CDR1 and CDR2 are MNHEY and SVGAGI. The CDR3 sequence is CASSYSALGAHNEQFF. CDR3 DNA: TGTGCCAGCAGTTACTCCGCACTAGGGGCACACAATGAGCAGTTCTTC.

The chain recombines TRBV15 with TRBJ2-4, with D tentatively TRBD2 (5 bases). CDR1 is LNHNV and CDR2 is YYDKDF in the germline V gene (reference sequence). The CDR3 loop spans 10 amino acids. V was trimmed by 8 bases and J by 9 bases, leaving 8 bases between them. The CDR3 DNA is TGTGCCACCGGAGGAACCATTCAGTACTTC. It specifies CATGGTIQYF.

The chain combines TRBV6-1 with TRBJ2-5; 12 bases agree with TRBD2. The J call is doubtful: the DNA matches TRBJ2-1 better. CDR3 length: 16 amino acids. Germline V CDR1 and CDR2: MNHNS, SASEGT. CDR3 sequence (DNA): TGTGCCAGCAGTGCTCGGACTAGCGGGGACGATTTAACCCAGTTCTTC. This codes for CASSARTSGDDLTQFF.

V and J are TRBV5-1 and TRBJ2-1; no firm D call. V was pared by 0 bases and J by 8 bases, with 15 bases between. Germline assignment: CDR1 SGHRS and CDR2 YFSETQ. This CDR3 is 15 amino acids long. This CDR3 reads CASSLEGRFLDEQFF. The CDR3 DNA reads TGCGCCAGCAGCTTGGAGGGCAGATTTCTCGATGAGCAGTTCTTC. The variable domain in full, completed from reference TRBV5-1 and TRBJ2-1, reads KAGVTQTPRYLIKTRGQQVTLSCSPISGHRSVSWYQQTPGQGLQFLFEYFSETQRNKGNFPGRFSGRQFSNSRSEMNVSTLELGDSALYLCASSLEGRFLDEQFFGPGTRLTVL.